This entry is about one TCR beta chain. The specificity of this receptor is unknown. No much larger clonotype is one base removed from it; base qualities were not supplied. TCRbeta CDR3 regions were amplified from genomic DNA using the immunoSEQ Assay, a bias-controlled multiplex PCR. On the authors' methods: Within the assay, amplification of reference gene primers was used to estimate how many nucleated cells each sample contained. Sequence reads were collapsed and filtered to measure the absolute abundance of every unique TCRbeta CDR3 rearrangement. For each sample, productive Simpson clonality was calculated as the square root of Simpson's diversity index across productive rearrangements. This is the immuneACCESS table as TCRdb keeps it, with only in-frame sequences that have V and J called. A part of the clones is gone; compared with another copy, unresolved V genes explain less than half, and the rest is unexplained. V, J and clone size derive from that table, while D and trimming were established from the DNA sequence. This sample has about 250,000 clones in its table, and roughly 91% of those were observed once. The ten largest clones add up to 4% of the sample.

These data are taken from a study of blood T cell repertoires in COVID-19 (TCRdb year 2020). As for the study more broadly: Collaborator samples came from the United States, Italy and Spain and covered acute and convalescent phases of COVID-19. The prospective study material was composed of cDNA or gDNA derived from T cells, B-cell-depleted T cells, or PBMCs. The dataset comprised deeply sampled blood TCRbeta repertoires from subjects exposed to, actively infected with, or recovered from COVID-19. The repertoires were made available in a free public database intended to serve as a resource for research on the immune response to SARS-CoV-2. Samples were obtained from the ongoing ImmuneRACE study (first 160 participants) and from 950 to 1,500 subjects provided by 6 global collaborators. Nearly every sample came with metadata listing a de-identified subject ID, COVID-19 status, age in years and sex. Where HLA class I and class II types were available, the types were taken from metadata supplied by the sample provider, not from assay-based typing. What the authors observed across the whole study: How much clinical and demographic metadata was included differed by source and by participant, and the metadata was provided uncurated.

In the prospective study, participants were about 18 to 89 years old, resided in 24 geographic areas of the United States, and were enrolled through a virtual design. In the prospective study, participants were assigned to cohorts based on the clinical history participants reported in a screening survey and a study questionnaire. Mobile phlebotomists in the prospective study collected whole blood, serum and a nasopharyngeal or oropharyngeal swab from every participant. Prospective study participants could optionally give additional blood draws and questionnaires over an approximately two-month period. Before DNA extraction, prospective study blood samples were shipped either frozen or at room temperature. Via the germline V gene, CDR1 is KGHSH and CDR2 LQKENI. V gives up 3 bases and J gives up 5 bases, and the segment between their germline ends measures 11 bases. The CDR3 runs 14 amino acids, cysteine and phenylalanine included. The only DNA kept is the CDR3, 42 bases in frame from the first base.

The sequence joins TRBV18 to TRBJ2-1; a tentative D match to TRBD1 spans 5 bases. This TCR was sampled from a woman aged 25-40 years with acute COVID-19. Sequencing was carried out using PBMCs or T cells enriched from blood (not recorded which). The DNA is as follows: TGTGCCAGCTCACCGGCAGGGCTCAACAATGAGCAGTTCTTC. Its amino acids are CASSPAGLNNEQFF.